This entry is about one TCR beta chain. The repertoire was sequenced with immunoSEQ multiplex PCR; TCRdb's copy has only in-frame clones and lacks some. This table has about 180,000 clones, roughly nine tenths appearing once. The data derive from a study of blood T cell repertoires in COVID-19. The germline CDR1 and CDR2 sequences are DFQATT and SNEGSKA (reference sequence). The ends lost 3 bases at V and 2 bases at J; junction bases unmatched: 7. This CDR3 contains 16 residues. Sample: peripheral blood. The clonotype comes from a man younger than 35 who had recovered from COVID-19. This sequence joins TRBV20-1 and TRBJ2-4; 10 bases are a match to TRBD1. The DNA of the CDR3 is TGCAGTGCTAGTCCCGACAGGGGGCGCCCCAAAAACATTCAGTACTTC. This codes for CSASPDRGRPKNIQYF.